Listed below are T cell receptor beta chains from one sample, sequenced in a study of STAT3 mutations in large granular lymphocyte leukemia. Method: immunoSEQ multiplex PCR; TCRdb's copy keeps in-frame clones and lacks some. The table records about 20,000 clones, 92% of them present only once. The source material was peripheral blood mononuclear cells. These receptors were collected from a man aged 55 to 70 with T-cell large granular lymphocyte leukemia. Some clones in this sample may be carry-over from other donors' samples. The CDR3 runs from the conserved cysteine through the conserved F or W. D genes are given only for firm matches. Only part of the rows carry a size: once, few, many, or a class if the clone is expanded.

length	D	V	size	J	CDR3	DNA
13	TRBD2	TRBV29-1	NA	TRBJ2-7	CSVAFQGSGPKNF	TGCAGCGTTGCATTCCAGGGTAGCGGGCCTAAAAACTTC
18	NA	TRBV5-5	NA	TRBJ2-3	CASSLAQGTSVGASTQYF	TGTGCCAGCAGCTTGGCCCAGGGGACCTCCGTTGGAGCGTCCACGCAGTATTTT
14	NA	TRBV19	NA	TRBJ1-4	CASSIRPTNEKLFF	TGTGCCAGTAGTATTAGACCAACTAATGAAAAACTGTTTTTT
14	NA	TRBV9	once	TRBJ1-1	CASSVEGHYTEAFF	TGTGCCAGCAGCGTAGAGGGACACTACACTGAAGCTTTCTTT
15	NA	TRBV7-3	NA	TRBJ2-7	CASSPDRSGHDEQYF	TGTGCCAGCAGCCCAGACAGGTCGGGTCACGACGAGCAGTACTTC
15	NA	TRBV6-5	NA	TRBJ1-4	CASSYSSGKGEKLFF	TGTGCCAGCAGTTACTCATCCGGGAAGGGGGAAAAACTGTTTTTT
16	TRBD2	TRBV10-3	NA	TRBJ2-3	CAISPGWGGLQDTQYF	TGTGCCATCTCACCTGGGTGGGGGGGGTTACAAGATACGCAGTATTTT
14	NA	TRBV30	NA	TRBJ2-7	CAWSGQVIRDEQYF	TGTGCCTGGAGTGGGCAGGTGATTCGGGACGAGCAGTACTTC
14	NA	TRBV6-6	NA	TRBJ1-6	CASNLDRYNSPLHF	TGTGCCAGCAACTTGGACCGGTATAATTCACCCCTCCACTTT
14	NA	TRBV6-6	NA	TRBJ2-2	CARPGTSNTGELFF	TGTGCCAGACCCGGGACTTCGAACACCGGGGAGCTGTTTTTT
13	NA	TRBV18	NA	TRBJ1-3	CASSPGSGNTIYF	TGTGCCAGCTCACCAGGGTCTGGAAACACCATATATTTT
17	TRBD1	TRBV5-5	NA	TRBJ1-1	CASSFLGTGTMNTEAFF	TGTGCCAGCAGCTTCTTAGGGACAGGGACCATGAACACTGAAGCTTTCTTT
15	NA	TRBV27	NA	TRBJ1-5	CASSLEGWSNQPQHF	TGTGCCAGCAGTTTAGAAGGGTGGAGTAATCAGCCCCAGCATTTT
17	TRBD1	TRBV5-1	NA	TRBJ2-7	CASSLGLPGQQSYEQYF	TGCGCCAGCAGCTTGGGTCTTCCGGGACAGCAGTCCTACGAGCAGTACTTC
15	NA	TRBV5-6	NA	TRBJ1-5	CASSLERYSNQPQHF	TGTGCCAGCAGCTTGGAGAGATATAGCAATCAGCCCCAGCATTTT
13	NA	TRBV29-1	NA	TRBJ2-3	CSVAHSNTDTQYF	TGCAGCGTCGCACATTCTAACACAGATACGCAGTATTTT
16	NA	TRBV18	NA	TRBJ2-7	CASSPQSPRSSYEQYF	TGTGCCAGCTCACCACAATCCCCCAGGAGCTCCTACGAGCAGTACTTC
13	NA	TRBV19	NA	TRBJ1-2	CASRRTVNYGYTF	TGTGCCAGTAGGCGGACAGTTAACTATGGCTACACCTTC
15	TRBD1	TRBV5-1	NA	TRBJ2-1	CASTPTGMSYNEQFF	TGCGCCAGCACCCCGACAGGGATGTCCTACAATGAGCAGTTCTTC
14	NA	TRBV7-3	once	TRBJ1-5	CASSLSGGNQPQHF	TGTGCCAGCAGCTTATCCGGGGGCAATCAGCCCCAGCATTTT
12	NA	TRBV5-1	NA	TRBJ1-1	CASSPGTIGAFF	TGCGCCAGCAGCCCCGGGACAATAGGCGCTTTCTTT
16	TRBD2	TRBV5-4	NA	TRBJ2-1	CASSKGTSGSYNEQFF	TGTGCCAGCAGCAAGGGGACTAGCGGTTCCTACAATGAGCAGTTCTTC
15	NA	TRBV12-5	NA	TRBJ2-7	CASGLVGTPPYEQYF	TGTGCTAGTGGTTTGGTAGGGACCCCGCCCTACGAGCAGTACTTC
16	NA	TRBV18	once	TRBJ1-4	CASSPSIAPTNEKLFF	TGTGCCAGCTCACCGAGTATTGCCCCAACTAATGAAAAACTGTTTTTT
16	NA	TRBV11-2	once	TRBJ1-2	CASSPNRDPSNYGYTF	TGTGCCAGCAGCCCTAACCGGGACCCTTCTAACTATGGCTACACCTTC
14	NA	TRBV5-1	NA	TRBJ1-4	CASSLAGVGEKLFF	TGCGCCAGCAGCTTGGCAGGGGTGGGTGAAAAACTGTTTTTT
16	TRBD1	TRBV19	NA	TRBJ1-6	CASSRESGTGVAYLHF	TGTGCCAGTAGTAGGGAATCCGGGACAGGGGTCGCTTACCTCCACTTT
19	NA	TRBV4-1	NA	TRBJ2-7	CASSRKYGTTGWSSYEQYF	TGCGCCAGCAGCCGGAAATATGGGACCACAGGGTGGAGCTCCTACGAGCAGTACTTC
13	NA	TRBV5-4	NA	TRBJ2-7	CASSPEGQGGEYF	TGTGCCAGCAGCCCCGAAGGACAGGGAGGGGAGTACTTC
11	NA	TRBV7-9	NA	TRBJ1-6	CASSSTGVLHF	TGTGCCAGCAGCTCGACGGGGGTACTCCACTTT
14	TRBD1	TRBV5-4	NA	TRBJ1-6	CASSLQGRASPLHF	TGTGCCAGCAGCCTACAGGGGCGGGCTTCACCCCTCCACTTT
15	NA	TRBV6-6	NA	TRBJ1-1	CASTYPPTGNTEAFF	TGTGCCAGCACCTACCCCCCGACCGGGAACACTGAAGCTTTCTTT
19	TRBD2	TRBV7-3	NA	TRBJ2-2	CASSPDGLAGGGGTGELFF	TGTGCCAGCAGCCCCGACGGACTAGCGGGAGGGGGCGGCACCGGGGAGCTGTTTTTT
18	TRBD1	TRBV5-5	NA	TRBJ2-6	CASSFLDRVSSGANVLTF	TGTGCCAGCAGCTTCCTCGACAGGGTCAGCTCTGGGGCCAACGTCCTGACTTTC
15	NA	TRBV30	NA	TRBJ2-2	CAGTKPTLNTGELFF	TGTGCCGGAACTAAACCCACTCTCAACACCGGGGAGCTGTTTTTT
14	NA	TRBV6-1	NA	TRBJ2-7	CASINPGITFEQYF	TGTGCCAGCATCAACCCGGGAATTACGTTCGAGCAGTACTTC
14	NA	TRBV19	NA	TRBJ1-1	CASSIRGRTTEAFF	TGTGCCAGTAGTATTAGGGGGAGGACGACTGAAGCTTTCTTT
12	TRBD1	TRBV18	NA	TRBJ1-2	CASSPGTADYTF	TGTGCCAGCTCACCGGGGACAGCAGACTACACCTTC
17	TRBD1	TRBV7-9	NA	TRBJ2-4	CASSPGTLWTGSNIQYF	TGTGCCAGCAGCCCCGGAACGCTGTGGACAGGGTCAAACATTCAGTACTTC
14	TRBD1	TRBV7-6	NA	TRBJ2-7	CASSLAGTGVEQYF	TGTGCCAGCAGCTTAGCCGGGACAGGGGTGGAGCAGTACTTC